This T cell receptor (beta chain) is drawn from a study of early stage breast cancer tumors. Looking at the study overall: Among around twelve ER+/PR+/HER2- tumors, eight were ductal, four lobular. General observations from the study: Unsorted bulk genomic DNA sequencing lacked pairing and functional marker data. Tumors had approximately 2.5-fold higher T cell density than normal breast.

Concerning this clone itself: Its specificity is unknown.

Germline V gene sequence: CDR1 SGHDT, CDR2 YYEEEE. CDR3 length equals 18 residues. V shed 5 bases and J 5 bases; nucleotides not matched to a gene: 14. Each sample had two DNA replicates, about 0.52 ug blood or about 1.5 ug tissue. The table came from immunoSEQ multiplex PCR; TCRdb's copy has only in-frame clones and leaves some out. This table holds approximately 54,000 clones, more than 70% found once. The source of this sequence is a person aged 40 to 50 with breast cancer. The chain uses TRBV5-6 and TRBJ2-5; TRBD2 aligns across 14 bases. The specimen sequenced was blood. This CDR3 is CASRAGTSGSGGWETQYF. As DNA, the CDR3 is TGTGCCAGCAGGGCCGGGACTAGCGGGAGTGGGGGCTGGGAGACCCAGTACTTC.